The 19 T cell receptor beta chains below come from one sample, sequenced in a study of monozygotic twins with inflammatory bowel disease. TCRdb re-analyzed the 5' RACE reads; it lists each CDR3 protein once, without DNA. The sample totals approximately 400,000 distinct CDR3 sequences; its top ten clones hold more than 2%. The sequenced sample was blood. Receptors were obtained from a human donor with ulcerative colitis or Crohn's disease, or a healthy co-twin of an affected twin (not recorded which).

V is TRBV20-1 and J is TRBJ2-7; lacking DNA, the TRBD1 call made by TCRdb goes unchecked. The CDR3 covers 13 residues. The V gene's germline CDR1 is DFQATT and CDR2 SNEGSKA (reference sequence). The CDR3 protein is CSADDSHKVQQYF.

V gene TRBV15 combines with J gene TRBJ2-7; the D call from TCRdb, TRBD1, cannot be confirmed without DNA. Germline V gene data show CDR1 as LNHNV and CDR2 as YYDKDF (reference sequence). This CDR3 contains 15 residues. The CDR3 sequence: CATSSGGGAPREQYF.

The chain is built from TRBV10-3 and TRBJ2-5; the TCRdb call, TRBD1, lacks DNA for checking. Germline V CDR1 and CDR2: ENHRY, SYGVKD. The CDR3 is made up of 14 amino acids. The CDR3 sequence: CAIKRDRGLETQYF.

The rearrangement uses TRBV15 and TRBJ1-1. This CDR3 has 13 amino acids. From germline, CDR1 is LNHNV and CDR2 YYDKDF (reference sequence). This CDR3 reads CATSRDQLGEAFF. Supplemented by reference TRBV15 and TRBJ1-1, the full variable domain reads DAMVIQNPRYQVTQFGKPVTLSCSQTLNHNVMYWYQQKSSQAPKLLFHYYDKDFNNEADTPDNFQSRRPNTSFCFLDIRSPGLGDTAMYLCATSRDQLGEAFFGQGTRLTVV.

CDR3 residues: CASSPGHHEQYF. The chain employs TRBV3-1 and TRBJ2-7; the D call from TCRdb, TRBD1, cannot be confirmed without DNA. CDR1 is LGHDT and CDR2 is YNNKEL in the germline V gene (reference sequence). The CDR3 loop spans 12 amino acids.

This sequence joins TRBV28 and TRBJ2-2; TCRdb calls TRBD2, which cannot be checked without DNA. The CDR3 is 18 residues long. Germline-derived CDR1 and CDR2 are MDHEN and SYDVKM. The CDR3 region is CASSLETSGRGASRELFF.

The chain is built from TRBV10-2 and TRBJ2-7. The CDR3 runs to 15 residues. Germline V lookup: CDR1 WSHSY, CDR2 SAAADI. This CDR3 reads CASSGPSASSYEQYF.

The chain combines TRBV10-3 with TRBJ2-3; TCRdb's assignment of TRBD2 cannot be checked, as there is no DNA. The CDR3 loop spans 16 amino acids. Germline CDR1 ENHRY, CDR2 SYGVKD. CDR3 residues: CAISPRDQMSTDTQYF.

The gene calls are TRBV5-4 and TRBJ2-6; TCRdb's D gene call, TRBD1, goes unchecked for lack of DNA. The CDR3 runs to 17 residues. Germline V gene data show CDR1 as SGHNT and CDR2 as YYREEE (reference sequence). CDR3 loop: CASSLPRDRAGANVLTF.

This chain links TRBV3-1 with TRBJ1-1; TCRdb gives TRBD1 as the D gene, but with no DNA this cannot be confirmed. Germline CDR1 and CDR2: LGHDT and YNNKEL (reference sequence). CDR3 length equals 14 residues. The CDR3 region is CASSQEEGGGEAFF.

CDR3 sequence reads: CASSFTLMGNYEQYF. This chain links TRBV5-6 with TRBJ2-7. The CDR3 extends over 15 amino acids. Per the germline V gene, CDR1 is SGHDT and CDR2 is YYEEEE.

The genes are TRBV15 and TRBJ1-2; the D gene TCRdb calls, TRBD1, cannot be checked with no DNA. This CDR3 has 14 residues. The germline gives CDR1 LNHNV, CDR2 YYDKDF (reference sequence). The CDR3 reads CATTPGGKEYGYTF. Variable domain in full (rest from reference TRBV15 and TRBJ1-2): DAMVIQNPRYQVTQFGKPVTLSCSQTLNHNVMYWYQQKSSQAPKLLFHYYDKDFNNEADTPDNFQSRRPNTSFCFLDIRSPGLGDTAMYLCATTPGGKEYGYTFGSGTRLTVV.

V and J are TRBV3-1 and TRBJ1-4. Per the germline V gene, CDR1 is LGHDT and CDR2 is YNNKEL (reference sequence). The CDR3 extends over 16 amino acids. CDR3 residues: CASSQGGRATNEKLFF.

The V and J genes are TRBV5-1 and TRBJ2-6; the D call from TCRdb, TRBD1, cannot be confirmed without DNA. The CDR3 spans 17 residues. The V gene's germline CDR1 is SGHRS and CDR2 YFSETQ. The CDR3 protein is CASSLDAPGSGANVLTF.

The chain is built from TRBV7-2 and TRBJ1-4. This CDR3 has 14 residues. Per the germline V gene, CDR1 is SGHTA and CDR2 is FQGNSA. The CDR3 region is CASSLGLTVSGLFF.

J is TRBJ2-3 and V is TRBV7-2; TCRdb's D call, TRBD2, is unchecked because there is no DNA. The CDR3 is 15 amino acids. Germline CDR1 reads SGHTA; CDR2 reads FQGNSA. This CDR3 reads CASSSLAGVTDTQYF.

V is TRBV3-1 and J is TRBJ2-5; TCRdb returns TRBD2, unconfirmable since there is no DNA. CDR1 is LGHDT and CDR2 is YNNKEL in the germline V gene (reference sequence). CDR3 length equals 14 residues. CDR3: CASSLGTNKETQYF.

The rearrangement uses TRBV29-1 and TRBJ2-3; the TCRdb call, TRBD1, lacks DNA for checking. The CDR3 has 15 residues. Germline assignment: CDR1 SQVTM and CDR2 ANQGSEA. The CDR3 reads CSFSDRVDGTDTQYF.

The genes are TRBV3-1 and TRBJ2-7; with no DNA, the TCRdb D assignment of TRBD1 cannot be verified. The CDR3 has 16 amino acids. Germline V gene data show CDR1 as LGHDT and CDR2 as YNNKEL (reference sequence). The CDR3 reads CASSHPTGTGGYEQYF.